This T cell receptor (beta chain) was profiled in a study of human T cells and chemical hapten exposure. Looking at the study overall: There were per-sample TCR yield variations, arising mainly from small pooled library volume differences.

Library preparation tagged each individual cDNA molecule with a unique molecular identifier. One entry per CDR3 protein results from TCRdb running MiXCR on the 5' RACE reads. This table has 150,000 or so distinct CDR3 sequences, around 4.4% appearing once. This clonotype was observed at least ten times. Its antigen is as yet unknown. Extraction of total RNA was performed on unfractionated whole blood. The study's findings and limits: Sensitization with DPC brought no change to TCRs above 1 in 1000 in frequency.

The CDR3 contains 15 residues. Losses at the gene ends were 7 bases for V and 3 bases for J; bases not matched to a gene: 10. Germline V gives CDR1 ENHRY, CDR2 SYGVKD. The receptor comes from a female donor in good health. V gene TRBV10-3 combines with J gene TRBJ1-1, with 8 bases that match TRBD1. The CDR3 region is CAITKRQGIDTEAFF. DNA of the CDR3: TGTGCCATCACTAAGAGACAGGGGATAGACACTGAAGCTTTCTTT.